The rows below give T cell receptor beta chains drawn from one sample of a study of glioma-infiltrating T cells. TCRdb reprocessed the multiplex PCR reads via MiXCR and lists one record per CDR3 protein. The table has 110,000 or so distinct CDR3 sequences, less than 30% seen once; the top ten hold roughly a third. Sequenced sample: glioma tissue, nonneoplastic brain tissue, or PBMCs (not recorded which). Every receptor here comes from a human donor with low-grade glioma or glioblastoma, undergoing nonglioma brain surgery, or in good health (not recorded which). Both conserved end residues are part of each CDR3. D genes are given only for firm matches. Expanded clones are given a class, and other clones once, few, many or no size at all.

clone_size j_call v_call d_call cdr3_aa cdr3_nt
many TRBJ1-1 TRBV20-1 NA CSAVTGNTEAFF TGCAGTGCTGTAACAGGTAACACTGAAGCTTTCTTT
few TRBJ1-1 TRBV9 NA CASSSGPEGQGRAAFF TGTGCCAGCAGCTCAGGCCCCGAAGGGCAGGGAAGGGCGGCTTTCTTT
many TRBJ1-1 TRBV5-4 TRBD1 CASSLQGINTEAFF TGTGCCAGCAGCTTACAGGGGATCAACACTGAAGCTTTCTTT
NA TRBJ1-5 TRBV3-1 NA CASSQAQGVGPQHF TGTGCCAGCAGCCAAGCCCAGGGAGTCGGCCCCCAGCATTTT
many TRBJ1-3 TRBV2 NA CASSLQGTLSGNTIYF TGTGCCAGCAGTCTTCAGGGGACTCTTTCTGGAAACACCATATATTTT
many TRBJ2-7 TRBV20-1 NA CSALPGISAPPQYF TGCAGTGCTCTCCCGGGGATTAGCGCGCCTCCCCAGTACTTC
NA TRBJ2-7 TRBV29-1 TRBD1 CSVGGQEITYEQYF TGCAGCGTGGGGGGACAGGAGATTACCTACGAGCAGTACTTC
many TRBJ1-2 TRBV12-3/TRBV12-4 NA CASSLSASEFYGYTF TGTGCCAGCAGTTTATCAGCGTCAGAGTTCTATGGCTACACCTTC
once TRBJ2-1 TRBV9 TRBD2 CASSVISGAEQFF TGTGCCAGCAGCGTAATTAGCGGGGCTGAGCAGTTCTTC
many TRBJ1-5 TRBV2 NA CASSGIETGGNQPQHF TGTGCCAGCAGTGGAATCGAGACAGGAGGCAATCAGCCCCAGCATTTT
once TRBJ1-6 TRBV5-5 NA CASSRPPGQKNSPLHF TGTGCCAGCAGCAGACCTCCGGGGCAAAAGAATTCACCCCTCCACTTT
many TRBJ2-1 TRBV4-3 TRBD2 CASSQDLGGSPYNEQFF TGCGCCAGCAGCCAAGATCTCGGCGGGAGCCCCTACAATGAGCAGTTCTTC